The 18 T cell receptor beta chains below come from one sample, sequenced in a study of T cells in Graves' hyperthyroidism and ophthalmopathy. RNA transcripts yielded amplified TCR beta CDR3 regions. In the first-round RT-PCR of the TCR CDR3, the HTBI primer set was used. One entry per CDR3 protein, called by TCRdb with MiXCR from the multiplex PCR reads. The profile shows some 800,000 distinct CDR3 sequences, about 38% of them singletons. Sequences were obtained from blood. These receptors originate from a man between 18 and 29 years old with Graves' hyperthyroidism.

The chain carries TRBV20-1 and TRBJ2-1, with TRBD1 matching 10 bases. V shed 7 bases and J 4 bases; nucleotides not matched to a gene: 1. The germline gives CDR1 DFQATT, CDR2 SNEGSKA (reference sequence). CDR3 length: 12 residues. The CDR3 spells CSVGQGYNEQFF. CDR3 nucleotide sequence: TGCAGTGTGGGACAGGGGTACAATGAGCAGTTCTTC.

The chain links TRBV3-1 to TRBJ2-7; D not resolved. The CDR3 extends over 13 amino acids. Trimming removed 1 base from V and 6 bases from J, with 10 bases in between. From germline, CDR1 is LGHDT and CDR2 YNNKEL (reference sequence). The CDR3 reads CASSQGNFREQYF. As DNA, the CDR3 is TGTGCCAGCAGCCAAGGAAATTTCCGCGAGCAGTACTTC.

This chain joins TRBV7-9 and TRBJ2-7; D is possibly TRBD2 (5 bases). In germline, CDR1 is SEHNR, CDR2 FQNEAQ (reference sequence). V lost 2 bases, J lost 2 bases, and 13 bases lay in between. CDR3 size: 15 residues. The CDR3 loop reads CASSLLRVSPYEQYF. The CDR3, as DNA: TGTGCCAGCAGCTTATTGCGGGTTTCCCCCTACGAGCAGTACTTC.

This clonotype has at least ten counts. The chain has TRBV10-2 and TRBJ1-1; D gene ambiguous. Trimming removed 4 bases at V and 6 bases at J, with 12 bases between. The CDR3 sequence is 13 residues long. Per the germline V gene, CDR1 is WSHSY and CDR2 is SAAADI. The chain's CDR3 is CASSVVGIPEAFF. The CDR3 DNA is TGCGCCAGCAGTGTGGTAGGGATTCCTGAAGCTTTCTTT.

This clonotype was seen more than once but under ten times. The chain joins TRBV5-4 to TRBJ1-5; D uncertain. Germline V gives CDR1 SGHNT, CDR2 YYREEE (reference sequence). V lost 4 bases to trimming and J lost 1 base, with 12 bases between them. The CDR3 spans 15 residues. The CDR3 is CASSPEAGSNQPQHF. Here the CDR3 DNA reads TGTGCCAGCAGCCCAGAAGCTGGGAGCAATCAGCCCCAGCATTTT.

This clonotype was seen only a few times. This chain links TRBV20-1 with TRBJ1-2, with D unclear. The CDR3 is made up of 15 amino acids. Trimming cost V 0 bases and J 8 bases, with 19 bases left between them. CDR1 and CDR2 (germline): DFQATT, SNEGSKA (reference sequence). CDR3 sequence: CSAREWEAAPLGYTF. The DNA for the CDR3 is TGCAGTGCTAGAGAATGGGAGGCAGCTCCTCTCGGCTACACCTTC.

This clonotype was seen ten or more times. The chain carries TRBV28 and TRBJ1-5, with TRBD1 identical over 7 bases. Losses at the gene ends were 0 bases for V and 3 bases for J; bases not matched to a gene: 2. This CDR3 comprises 15 residues. The germline gives CDR1 MDHEN, CDR2 SYDVKM. This chain's CDR3 is CASSLWGQTNQPQHF. The CDR3 DNA follows: TGTGCCAGCAGTTTATGGGGACAGACCAATCAGCCCCAGCATTTT. The full variable domain, rest sourced from reference TRBV28 and TRBJ1-5, is DVKVTQSSRYLVKRTGEKVFLECVQDMDHENMFWYRQDPGLGLRLIYFSYDVKMKEKGDIPEGYSVSREKKERFSLILESASTNQTSMYLCASSLWGQTNQPQHFGDGTRLSIL.

This clonotype was counted ten times or more. V and J are TRBV15 and TRBJ1-5; D ambiguous. The V end was cut by 1 base, the J end by 12 bases, with 13 bases between. CDR3 length: 13 residues. Germline lookup yields CDR1 LNHNV and CDR2 YYDKDF (reference sequence). The chain's CDR3 is CATSRADATSQHF. CDR3 DNA sequence: TGTGCCACCAGCAGAGCGGACGCTACTAGCCAGCATTTT.

The V gene is TRBV12-3 or TRBV12-4, the J gene TRBJ1-5; no clear D gene. The CDR3 is made up of 17 amino acids. This CDR3 is CASGLVLSGEFNQPQHF. The CDR3 DNA sequence: TGTGCTAGTGGTTTGGTACTATCGGGAGAGTTTAATCAGCCCCAGCATTTT.

The chain links TRBV11-1 to TRBJ2-3; D might be TRBD1 or TRBD2, each matching 5 bases. The CDR3 is 15 amino acids. Germline loops: CDR1 SGHAT, CDR2 FQDESV (reference sequence). Trimming removed 6 bases at V and 0 bases at J, with 13 bases between. CDR3: CASSLMGDSTDTQYF. The CDR3, as DNA: TGTGCCAGCAGTCTAATGGGGGACAGCACAGATACGCAGTATTTT.

At least ten counts were recorded for this clonotype. This sequence joins TRBV20-1 and TRBJ2-7, with 8 positions matching TRBD2. The CDR3 contains 14 residues. Trimming took 3 bases from V and 1 from J; bases not matched to a gene: 5. Per germline, CDR1 DFQATT and CDR2 SNEGSKA (reference sequence). The CDR3 spells CSASGAGASYEQYF. In nucleotides, the CDR3 is TGCAGTGCTAGTGGAGCGGGAGCATCCTACGAGCAGTACTTC.

This clonotype was detected only once. The chain links TRBV9 to TRBJ2-7; 11 positions match TRBD2. The CDR3 loop spans 15 amino acids. The germline CDR1 and CDR2 sequences are SGDLS and YYNGEE. J gave up 5 bases and V 2 bases, and 6 bases lay outside the gene matches. Here the CDR3 DNA reads TGTGCCAGCAGCGTCGCGGGACTAGCGGTCCACGAGCAGTACTTC. Translated: CASSVAGLAVHEQYF.

This clonotype was seen ten or more times. This chain joins TRBV19 and TRBJ1-1; no clear D. The germline V gene has CDR1 LNHDA and CDR2 SQIVND (reference sequence). V lost 5 bases and J lost 0, with 13 bases in between. CDR3 length equals 15 residues. The CDR3 loop reads CASSPGNTMNTEAFF. The CDR3 region has the DNA TGTGCCAGTAGTCCTGGGAACACCATGAACACTGAAGCTTTCTTT.

The V call is TRBV2, the J call TRBJ2-7, with a tentative D call TRBD1 (6 bases). The length of the CDR3 is 16 residues. Germline CDR1 SNHLY, CDR2 FYNNEI. The CDR3 sequence is CASGEGGRNIAYEQYF. The CDR3 coding sequence is TGTGCTTCAGGGGAAGGCGGGCGTAATATAGCCTACGAGCAGTACTTC.

V gene TRBV15 combines with J gene TRBJ1-5; no reliable D call. In germline, CDR1 is LNHNV, CDR2 YYDKDF (reference sequence). The CDR3 totals 12 residues. DNA of the CDR3: TGTGCTATAACGGGCAGGAATCAGCCCCAGCATTTT. This gives the protein CAITGRNQPQHF. Using reference TRBV15 and TRBJ1-5 for the parts outside the CDR3, the full variable domain is DAMVIQNPRYQVTQFGKPVTLSCSQTLNHNVMYWYQQKSSQAPKLLFHYYDKDFNNEADTPDNFQSRRPNTSFCFLDIRSPGLGDTAMYLCAITGRNQPQHFGDGTRLSIL.

Concerning this clonotype: This could be a read error, since a much larger clone is one nucleotide away. The chain carries TRBV9 and TRBJ1-6, with 8 bases fitting TRBD1. The ends lost 0 bases at V and 5 bases at J; junction bases unmatched: 4. CDR1 SGDLS and CDR2 YYNGEE come from the germline V gene. The CDR3 loop spans 16 amino acids. This CDR3 reads CASSVGQGNDNSPLHF. CDR3 DNA: TGTGCCAGCAGCGTAGGACAGGGGAACGATAATTCACCCCTCCACTTT.

This clonotype was counted between two and nine times. This chain links TRBV2 with TRBJ1-5; the D is unclear. CDR1 is SNHLY, CDR2 FYNNEI, per germline. The CDR3 consists of 13 residues. Trimming pared 5 bases from V and 5 bases from J, leaving 10 bases between. In DNA, the CDR3 is TGTGCCAGCAGTTTCTCCGGGCATCAGCCCCAGCATTTT. Amino acid sequence: CASSFSGHQPQHF.

This clonotype was observed many times. The rearrangement links TRBV20-1 to TRBJ2-6; 8 bases align to TRBD2. The V gene's germline CDR1 is DFQATT and CDR2 SNEGSKA (reference sequence). This CDR3 is built from 14 residues. The ends lost 5 bases at V and 2 bases at J; junction bases unmatched: 2. This CDR3 reads CSAGGGTGANVLTF. The CDR3 DNA follows: TGCAGTGCTGGCGGGGGGACTGGGGCCAACGTCCTGACTTTC.